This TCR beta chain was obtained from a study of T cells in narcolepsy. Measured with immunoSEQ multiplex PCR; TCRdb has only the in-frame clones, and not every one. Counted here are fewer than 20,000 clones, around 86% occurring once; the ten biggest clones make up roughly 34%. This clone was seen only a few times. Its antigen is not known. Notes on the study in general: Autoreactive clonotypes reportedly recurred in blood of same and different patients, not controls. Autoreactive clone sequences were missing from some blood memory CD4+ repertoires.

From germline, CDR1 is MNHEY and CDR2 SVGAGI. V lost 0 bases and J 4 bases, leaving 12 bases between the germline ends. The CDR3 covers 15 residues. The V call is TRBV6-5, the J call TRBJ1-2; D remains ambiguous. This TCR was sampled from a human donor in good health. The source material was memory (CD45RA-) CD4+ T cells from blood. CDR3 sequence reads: CASSYSRGYFYGYTF. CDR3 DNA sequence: TGTGCCAGCAGTTACTCCCGAGGGTACTTCTATGGCTACACCTTC.